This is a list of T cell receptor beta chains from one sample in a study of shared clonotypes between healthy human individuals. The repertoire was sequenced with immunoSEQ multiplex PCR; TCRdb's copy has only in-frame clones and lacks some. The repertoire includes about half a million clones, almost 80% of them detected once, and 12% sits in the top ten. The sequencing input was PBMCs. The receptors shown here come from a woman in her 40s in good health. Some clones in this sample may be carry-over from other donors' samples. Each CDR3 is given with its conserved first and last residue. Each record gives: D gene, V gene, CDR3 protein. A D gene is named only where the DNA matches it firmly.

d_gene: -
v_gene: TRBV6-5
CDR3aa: CASSYSRVSYNEQFF

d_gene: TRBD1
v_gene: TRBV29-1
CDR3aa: CSVGQGRQPQHF

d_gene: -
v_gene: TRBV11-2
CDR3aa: CASSLVAVRGLVTEAFF

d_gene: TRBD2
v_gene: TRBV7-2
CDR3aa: CASSSRGSGRNEQFF

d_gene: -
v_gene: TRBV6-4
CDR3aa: CASSDSRGAGSDTQYF

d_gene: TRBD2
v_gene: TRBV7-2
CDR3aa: CASSLEAGAPYEQYF

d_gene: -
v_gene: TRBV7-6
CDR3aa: CASSLAHGGLSTNEKLFF

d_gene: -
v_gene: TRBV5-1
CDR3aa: CASSLGWITGSGLNIQYF

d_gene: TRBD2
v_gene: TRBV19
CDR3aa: CASHGTSGSYGTYEQYF

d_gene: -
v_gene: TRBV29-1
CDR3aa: CSVLDARSTDTQYF

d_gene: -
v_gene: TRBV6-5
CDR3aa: CASSYGGYWDEQFF

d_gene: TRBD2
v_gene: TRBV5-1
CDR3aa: CASSSEAGPSGELFF

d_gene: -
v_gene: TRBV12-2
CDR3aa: CASRLRTSGNEGEQYF

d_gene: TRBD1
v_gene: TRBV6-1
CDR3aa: CASSAGTGTATNEKLFF

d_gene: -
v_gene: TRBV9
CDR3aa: CASSVVGAETQYF

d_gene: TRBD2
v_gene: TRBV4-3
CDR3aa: CASSPSGEGNPYNEQFF

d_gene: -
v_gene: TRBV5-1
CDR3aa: CASSFRGALVSAGANVLTF

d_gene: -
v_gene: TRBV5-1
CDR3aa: CASSLDPGSDEQYF

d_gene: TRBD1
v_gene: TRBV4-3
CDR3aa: CASSQDVGTGEKLFF

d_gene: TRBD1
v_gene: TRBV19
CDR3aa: CASQRGPGQGASTEAFF

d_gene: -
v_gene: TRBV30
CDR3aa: CAWAPATYGYTF

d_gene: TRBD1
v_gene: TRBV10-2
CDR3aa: CASSESQGDRLSNQPQHF

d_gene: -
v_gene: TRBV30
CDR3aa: CAWSAGHGPWPQHF

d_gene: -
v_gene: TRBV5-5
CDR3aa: CASSFGPAFGEQYF

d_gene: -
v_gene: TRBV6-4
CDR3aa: CASSDSYTYGYTF

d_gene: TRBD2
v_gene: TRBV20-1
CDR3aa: CSARWTSVPFF

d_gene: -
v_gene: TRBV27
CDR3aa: CASSLSLRRSYEQYF

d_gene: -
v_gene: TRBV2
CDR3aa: CASRRRGSLYEQYF